This T cell receptor (beta chain) was sequenced for a study of blood T cell repertoires in COVID-19. At the level of the study: From the United States, Italy and Spain came samples of acute and convalescent COVID-19. The cDNA or gDNA used as material had been derived from T cells, B-cell-depleted T cells, or PBMCs.

The CDR3 runs to 15 residues. Looked up from germline, CDR1 is ENHRY and CDR2 is SYGVKD. V was pared by 2 bases and J by 6 bases, with 15 bases between. Some clones are missing from TCRdb's copy, which holds only in-frame ones; the method was immunoSEQ multiplex PCR. Here the sample spans tens of thousands of clones, around 92% being singletons. Sequencing was carried out using peripheral blood. The V call is TRBV10-3, the J call TRBJ2-3; no firm D call. This clonotype originated in a man over 45 with COVID-19, enrolled during active disease. CDR3 DNA sequence: TGTGCCATCAGTGAGGGCAGAAAAGCAGGCGATACGCAGTATTTT. This codes for CAISEGRKAGDTQYF.